The 25 T cell receptor beta chains listed next were all sequenced from one sample in a study of OX40 agonist ivuxolimab in advanced cancers. Libraries were prepared by immunoSEQ multiplex PCR; TCRdb keeps only in-frame clonotypes and omits some of them. The table lists 76,000 or so clones, 93% of them singletons. The sequencing used CD4+ or CD8+ T cells sorted from blood, collected in a trial of the OX40 agonist ivuxolimab. The receptors here all came from an adult with an advanced solid tumor such as melanoma, head and neck, liver or kidney cancer.

V usage is TRBV19 and J usage is TRBJ2-3; weak D call: TRBD2 (6 bases). V lost 6 bases to trimming and J lost 7 bases, with 11 bases between them. Germline CDR1 and CDR2: LNHDA and SQIVND (reference sequence). CDR3 size: 12 residues. CDR3 nucleotide sequence: TGTGCCAGTAGGGAGGGAGTGAATACGCAGTATTTT. Translated: CASREGVNTQYF.

This sequence joins TRBV15 and TRBJ2-5, with D uncertain. The CDR3 contains 14 residues. Per the germline V gene, CDR1 is LNHNV and CDR2 is YYDKDF (reference sequence). V was pared by 2 bases and J by 5 bases, with 12 bases between. The CDR3 coding sequence is TGTGCCACCAGCAGACTCGCTAGGTGGGAGACCCAGTACTTC. Its translation: CATSRLARWETQYF.

V gene TRBV2 combines with J gene TRBJ1-5; no definite D call. CDR1 is SNHLY, CDR2 FYNNEI, per germline. The length of the CDR3 is 11 residues. The CDR3 sequence is CASGSNQPQHF. The CDR3 region has the DNA TGTGCTTCGGGGAGCAATCAGCCCCAGCATTTT.

The chain has TRBV9 and TRBJ2-2; 7 bases are shared with TRBD1. The V gene's germline CDR1 is SGDLS and CDR2 YYNGEE. Trimming at V came to 0 bases and at J to 4 bases, leaving 0 bases not matched to a gene. The CDR3 totals 14 residues. DNA for the CDR3: TGTGCCAGCAGCGTAGAGGGGGCCACCGGGGAGCTGTTTTTT. Its protein is CASSVEGATGELFF.

The genes are TRBV7-8 and TRBJ2-7, with TRBD2 matching 9 bases. The CDR3 has 19 residues. The germline V gene has CDR1 SGHVS and CDR2 FQNEAQ. V shed 1 base and J 0 bases; nucleotides not matched to a gene: 13. The CDR3 spells CASSLVGGSGSPISYEQYF. For the CDR3, the DNA is TGTGCCAGCAGCTTAGTTGGGGGTAGCGGGAGCCCTATCTCCTACGAGCAGTACTTC.

The V call is TRBV19, the J call TRBJ2-1; no reliable D call. Deletions cut 8 bases from V and 6 bases from J, with 11 bases between. Germline V gives CDR1 LNHDA, CDR2 SQIVND (reference sequence). CDR3 length: 12 amino acids. The CDR3 nucleotides are TGTGCCAGTTCCAATGCCGGCAATGAGCAGTTCTTC. Its protein is CASSNAGNEQFF.

This chain uses TRBV7-9 with TRBJ2-1; no firm D call. Germline V gene sequence: CDR1 SEHNR, CDR2 FQNEAQ (reference sequence). The V gene lost 4 bases and the J gene lost 7 bases, with 17 bases spanning the gap. The CDR3 has 15 residues. CDR3: CASSYQAISMNEQFF. The CDR3 region has the DNA TGTGCCAGCAGCTACCAAGCTATTAGCATGAATGAGCAGTTCTTC.

This chain joins TRBV6-6 and TRBJ2-2, with D unresolved. Trimming removed 6 bases at V and 3 bases at J, with 5 bases between. The germline V gene has CDR1 MNHNY and CDR2 SVGAGI (reference sequence). CDR3 length: 12 amino acids. This chain's CDR3 is CASRDHTGELFF. Written as DNA, the CDR3 is TGTGCCAGCAGGGATCACACCGGGGAGCTGTTTTTT.

V gene TRBV29-1 combines with J gene TRBJ2-1, with D possibly being TRBD1 or TRBD2 (6 bases each). Germline CDR1 and CDR2: SQVTM and ANQGSEA. The V end lost 1 base, the J end lost 7 bases, and 8 bases lay between the germline ends. The CDR3 totals 12 residues. The CDR3, as DNA: TGCAGCGTTGAAGGGGGGGCGAATGAGCAGTTCTTC. Protein: CSVEGGANEQFF.

The chain couples TRBV6-1 to TRBJ2-7; TRBD2 agrees at 7 bases. This CDR3 has 11 residues. Germline V gene lookup returns CDR1 MNHNS and CDR2 SASEGT. Trimming at V came to 8 bases and at J to 6 bases, leaving 4 bases not matched to a gene. As DNA, the CDR3 is TGTGCCAGCGGGGAGGGTCTCGAGCAGTACTTC. This gives the protein CASGEGLEQYF.

The rearrangement joins TRBV6-4 to TRBJ1-2, with D maybe TRBD1 (6 bases). The CDR3 spans 14 residues. V lost 4 bases and J 5 bases, leaving 14 bases between the germline ends. Germline V gene lookup returns CDR1 MRHNA and CDR2 SNTAGT. Here the CDR3 DNA reads TGTGCCAGCAGTGGCTCCGGGGGCCGGTATGGCTACACCTTC. It encodes CASSGSGGRYGYTF.

This chain links TRBV19 with TRBJ1-5; possibly TRBD1 for D (5 bases). Trimming stripped 1 base from V and 0 bases from J, with 19 bases between. Looked up from germline, CDR1 is LNHDA and CDR2 is SQIVND (reference sequence). The CDR3 is 19 amino acids. The CDR3 DNA sequence: TGTGCCAGTAGTATAGGACAGAAGATCAACCCACATAGCAATCAGCCCCAGCATTTT. It encodes CASSIGQKINPHSNQPQHF.

In nucleotides, the CDR3 is TGTGCCAGCAGTTCAATAGACAATAACTATGGCTACACCTTC. Encoded protein: CASSSIDNNYGYTF. This chain connects TRBV27 to TRBJ1-2; D gene ambiguous. V was shortened by 4 bases and J by 1 base, with 10 bases between the two germline ends. Germline CDR1 reads MNHEY; CDR2 reads SMNVEV (reference sequence). The length of the CDR3 is 14 residues.

In regard to this clone: Other DNA sequences from this sample encode an identical CDR3 as well. J is TRBJ2-7 and V is TRBV27, with unresolved D. The germline CDR1 and CDR2 sequences are MNHEY and SMNVEV (reference sequence). Trimming stripped 4 bases from V and 0 bases from J, with 7 bases between. The length of the CDR3 is 13 residues. CDR3 protein: CASSSGPSYEQYF. CDR3 sequence (DNA): TGTGCCAGCAGTTCCGGGCCCTCCTACGAGCAGTACTTC.

The rearrangement links TRBV30 to TRBJ1-4; D gene unclear. The CDR3 is 12 amino acids. CDR1 GTSNPN and CDR2 SVGIG come from the germline V gene (reference sequence). Trimming cost V 7 bases and J 0 bases, with 6 bases left between them. This CDR3 reads CAYAATNEKLFF. In DNA, the CDR3 is TGTGCCTATGCTGCAACTAATGAAAAACTGTTTTTT.

The chain is built from TRBV2 and TRBJ2-7, with a tentative D call TRBD1 (6 bases). Germline values: CDR1 SNHLY, CDR2 FYNNEI. This CDR3 has 13 residues. V lost 6 bases and J lost 3, with 12 bases in between. This chain's CDR3 is CASRDRFYYEQYF. Written as DNA, the CDR3 is TGTGCCAGCAGAGACAGGTTTTACTACGAGCAGTACTTC.

This clone has only one observation. The rearrangement links TRBV7-2 to TRBJ2-1, with 14 bases that match TRBD2. The CDR3 spans 16 residues. Looked up from germline, CDR1 is SGHTA and CDR2 is FQGNSA. V trimming: 6 bases; J trimming: 6 bases; junction bases outside the gene matches: 7. CDR3 in DNA: TGTGCCAGCAGGGGGACTAGCGGGGGAGTTACCAATGAGCAGTTCTTC. Translation gives CASRGTSGGVTNEQFF. Full variable domain (rest looked up from reference TRBV7-2 and TRBJ2-1): GAGVSQSPSNKVTEKGKDVELRCDPISGHTALYWYRQSLGQGLEFLIYFQGNSAPDKSGLPSDRFSAERTGGSVSTLTIQRTQQEDSAVYLCASRGTSGGVTNEQFFGPGTRLTVL.

This clone was seen only a few times. This chain links TRBV27 with TRBJ2-3, with D unclear. Per the germline V gene, CDR1 is MNHEY and CDR2 is SMNVEV (reference sequence). The CDR3 length is 15 residues. V was trimmed by 6 bases and J by 0 bases, leaving 13 bases between them. The CDR3 reads CASSPVIPSTDTQYF. DNA of the CDR3: TGTGCCAGCAGCCCCGTAATCCCTAGCACAGATACGCAGTATTTT.

The V gene is TRBV6-6, the J gene TRBJ2-7; unclear D gene. Germline V lookup: CDR1 MNHNY, CDR2 SVGAGI (reference sequence). V lost 5 bases and J 5 bases, leaving 13 bases between the germline ends. The CDR3 is 13 amino acids. The CDR3 loop is CASSPGLRNEQYF. CDR3 sequence (DNA): TGTGCCAGCAGTCCCGGTCTTCGTAACGAGCAGTACTTC.

This chain links TRBV11-2 with TRBJ2-2; no definite D call. CDR1 is SGHAT and CDR2 is FQNNGV in the germline V gene. The V end was cut by 3 bases, the J end by 4 bases, with 6 bases between. The CDR3 contains 13 residues. CDR3 bases: TGTGCCAGCAGCTTGCCGATCACCGGGGAGCTGTTTTTT. This encodes CASSLPITGELFF.

This clone was observed a few times. This chain connects TRBV7-2 to TRBJ2-7; TRBD2 matches 9 bases. The CDR3 is 15 amino acids. Germline V gene sequence: CDR1 SGHTA, CDR2 FQGNSA. The V gene end was trimmed by 5 bases and the J gene end by 7 bases; junction bases not matched to a gene: 12. As DNA, the CDR3 is TGTGCCAGCAGCCCCCGGACTAGCGCCATAGGGGAGCAGTACTTC. Protein sequence: CASSPRTSAIGEQYF.

This chain links TRBV2 with TRBJ2-5, with 10 bases lining up with TRBD2. The ends lost 10 bases at V and 7 bases at J; junction bases unmatched: 12. This CDR3 region has 14 residues. The germline V gene encodes CDR1 SNHLY and CDR2 FYNNEI. The CDR3: CATEPGLAQGTQYF. In DNA, the CDR3 is TGTGCCACTGAACCGGGACTAGCGCAGGGGACCCAGTACTTC. The full variable domain, in which reference TRBV2 and TRBJ2-5 provide the parts outside the CDR3, is EPEVTQTPSHQVTQMGQEVILRCVPISNHLYFYWYRQILGQKVEFLVSFYNNEISEKSEIFDDQFSVERPDGSNFTLKIRSTKLEDSAMYFCATEPGLAQGTQYFGPGTRLLVL.

Only one count was recorded for this clone. This CDR3 is CASSLDPYNEQFF. The CDR3 DNA sequence: TGTGCCAGCAGCTTAGACCCTTACAATGAGCAGTTCTTC. The chain combines TRBV7-9 with TRBJ2-1; D is unclear. This CDR3 is 13 amino acids long. V gave up 1 base and J gave up 4 bases, with 5 bases separating them. Germline CDR1 is SEHNR and CDR2 is FQNEAQ (reference sequence).

The chain employs TRBV6-6 and TRBJ1-1; 7 bases agree with TRBD1. Germline V gene lookup returns CDR1 MNHNY and CDR2 SVGAGI (reference sequence). V was pared by 4 bases and J by 10 bases, with 9 bases of the junction left unmatched. This CDR3 spans 13 amino acids. CDR3 DNA sequence: TGTGCCAGCAGTTCGACCACAGGGGAAGGAGCTTTCTTT. Amino acid sequence: CASSSTTGEGAFF.

This chain uses TRBV5-6 with TRBJ2-1; 7 bases align to TRBD2. Trimming removed 0 bases from V and 4 bases from J; junction bases left unmatched: 10. Germline loops: CDR1 SGHDT, CDR2 YYEEEE. The CDR3 contains 17 residues. The CDR3 loop reads CASSLEGEGIRYNEQFF. CDR3 DNA sequence: TGTGCCAGCAGCTTGGAAGGGGAGGGTATTAGGTACAATGAGCAGTTCTTC.